This TCR beta chain was sequenced for a study of shared clonotypes between healthy human individuals. Study-level points and caveats: Naive CD4 clonotype sharing across a few donors was 4% to 5%.

Trimming took off 3 bases at V and 0 bases at J, with 9 bases between the two ends. The CDR3 has 14 amino acids. Germline V gives CDR1 SGHNT, CDR2 YYREEE (reference sequence). This clone appeared once. Its target is not known. Only in-frame clones appear in the TCRdb table, and some are missing; sequencing was by immunoSEQ multiplex PCR. The table shows about a million clones, with 70% to 80% occurring only once. The receptor was isolated from a man aged 18 to 30 in good health. Some clones in this sample may be carry-over from other donors' samples. Source material: memory CD4+ T cells from PBMCs. The subset is: CD45RA-negative fraction. The chain is built from TRBV5-4 and TRBJ1-1, with D hard to call. The CDR3 loop reads CASSYGQMNTEAFF. The CDR3 nucleotides read TGTGCCAGCAGCTATGGGCAGATGAACACTGAAGCTTTCTTT.